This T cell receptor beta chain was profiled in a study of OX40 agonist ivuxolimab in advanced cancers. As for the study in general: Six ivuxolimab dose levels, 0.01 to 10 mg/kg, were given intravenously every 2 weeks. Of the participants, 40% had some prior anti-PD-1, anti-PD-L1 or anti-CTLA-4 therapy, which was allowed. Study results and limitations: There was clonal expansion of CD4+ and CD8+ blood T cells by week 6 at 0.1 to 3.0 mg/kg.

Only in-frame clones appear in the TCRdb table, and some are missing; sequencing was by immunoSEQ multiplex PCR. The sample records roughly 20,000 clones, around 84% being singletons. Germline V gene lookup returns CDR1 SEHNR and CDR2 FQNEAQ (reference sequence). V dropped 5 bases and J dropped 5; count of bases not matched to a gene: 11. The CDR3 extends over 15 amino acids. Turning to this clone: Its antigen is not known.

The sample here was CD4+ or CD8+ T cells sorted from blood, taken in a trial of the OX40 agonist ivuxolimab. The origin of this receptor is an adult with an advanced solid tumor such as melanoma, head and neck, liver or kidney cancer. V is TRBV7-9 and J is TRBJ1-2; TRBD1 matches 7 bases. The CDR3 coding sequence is TGTGCCAGCAGCCCCCAGGAGGCAGGGGGGTATGGCTACACCTTC. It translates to CASSPQEAGGYGYTF.